This record concerns one T cell receptor (beta chain) sequence. In this sample, this clonotype turned up many times. The target of this receptor is not known. Within one base of it there is no much larger clone, and no base qualities were kept. This specimen comes from a study of T cell repertoires in cytomegalovirus infection (dated by TCRdb to the late 2010s). About the full investigation: Because public TCR beta signatures pointed to carriage of CMV infection together with the matching HLA type, the HLA type of each donor mattered for the analysis. General findings and caveats noted by the study authors: Cumulative frequency of public TCR beta family members discriminated carriers of CMV infection plus the relevant HLA type in this cohort and an independent approximately 370-donor cohort. The ex vivo response was dominated by HLA-C-restricted CMV-specific TCR beta clonotypes, and the single most frequent clonotype in two of eight donors was supplied by these HLA-C-restricted clonotypes.

CDR1 and CDR2, looked up from the germline V gene, are SGHTA and FQGNSA. The V end loses 3 bases and the J end loses 6 bases, and a stretch of 14 bases separates them. The CDR3 holds 14 amino acids from the cysteine to the phenylalanine. The kept DNA is CDR3 alone, 42 bases in frame from the first base. Sequencing relied on an Illumina HiSeq 1500. TCRdb redid the processing of the public reads, applying fastp at Q25 and MiXCR, and retained in-frame beta chains. For every CDR3 protein sequence, its rows merge into one entry that carries the most common genes and DNA. This sample holds some 300,000 distinct CDR3 sequences; about 13% were observed only once. The ten most abundant clones make up around 9% of the sample.

The TCR sequence derives from a human donor in good health (CMV status not recorded). Some clones in this sample may be carry-over from other donors' samples. The chain uses TRBV7-2 and TRBJ1-1; TRBD1 is a weak D gene call, 6 bases matching. Sequencing was performed on PBMCs. This receptor carries the CDR3 CASSLHRDDPEAFF. The DNA is TGTGCCAGCAGCTTGCACAGGGATGACCCTGAAGCTTTCTTT.